This TCR beta chain was sequenced in a study of post-analysis software for immune sequencing data. Broader study findings: The study found TRBV5-6, TRBV5-1 and TRBV20-1 among about five TRBV segments more frequent in patients than controls. Multiple sclerosis patients had significantly lower normalized Chao1 diversity than controls.

Included in the TCR beta cDNA libraries were unique molecular identifiers. Between roughly 0.95 and 10 million T cells gave rise to roughly 0.5 million cDNA molecules. One entry per CDR3 protein, called by TCRdb with MiXCR from the PCR reads. The sample shows roughly 430,000 distinct CDR3 sequences, 39% of them seen only once. CDR3 length equals 15 residues. Per the germline V gene, CDR1 is DFQATT and CDR2 is SNEGSKA (reference sequence). Trimming left V 6 bases short and J 0 bases short, with 15 bases between. This clonotype appeared a few times. The antigen remains unidentified. Sequenced input: blood. This sequence originates from a girl aged 2 to 10 with multiple sclerosis. This rearrangement joins TRBV20-1 to TRBJ2-1; possible D gene TRBD2, 5 bases. The DNA of the CDR3 is TGCAGTGCCCCCTGGACTGCCGGCTCCTACAATGAGCAGTTCTTC. It translates to CSAPWTAGSYNEQFF.